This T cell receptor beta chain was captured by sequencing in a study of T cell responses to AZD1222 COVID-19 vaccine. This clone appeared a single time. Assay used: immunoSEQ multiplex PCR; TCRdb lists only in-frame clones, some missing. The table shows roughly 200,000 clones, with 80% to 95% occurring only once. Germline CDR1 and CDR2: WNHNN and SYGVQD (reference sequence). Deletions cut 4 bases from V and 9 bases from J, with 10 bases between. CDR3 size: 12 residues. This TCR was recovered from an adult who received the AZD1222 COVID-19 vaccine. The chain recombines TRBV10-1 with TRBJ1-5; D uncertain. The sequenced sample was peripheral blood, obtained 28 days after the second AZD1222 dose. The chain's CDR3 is CASSGRSMPQHF. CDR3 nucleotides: TGCGCCAGCAGTGGCAGGTCCATGCCCCAGCATTTT.